Sequencing of this TCR beta chain was carried out in a study of T cell repertoires in cytomegalovirus infection. For the study at large: Used in the study were CMV epitopes, some recently identified and HLA-C-restricted, others well-studied and HLA-B-restricted. Public TCR beta signatures were indicative of both CMV infection and a matching HLA type. Study-wide findings and caveats: Predominance within the ex vivo response was attributable to HLA-C-restricted CMV-specific TCR beta clonotypes. Accumulated public TCR beta family frequency recognized individuals carrying CMV together with the relevant HLA.

TCRdb fed the reads into MiXCR, producing one record per CDR3 protein. The data contain 700,000 to 900,000 distinct CDR3 sequences, under 35% of them seen just once; the ten biggest clones take up about an eighth. Concerning this clonotype itself: Its antigen remains unknown.

The germline CDR1 and CDR2 sequences are MNHNY and SVGAGI (reference sequence). Trimming shortened V by 6 bases and J by 0 bases, and 17 bases separated the two germline ends. This CDR3 is built from 16 residues. This material consisted of cultured CD8+ T cells from PBMCs, taken from culture after CMV antigen stimulation. This chain uses TRBV6-6 with TRBJ1-2; D is undetermined. The clonotype originates from a human donor in good health (CMV status not recorded). Some clones in this sample may be carry-over from other donors' samples. CDR3: CASRDQEGLANYGYTF. The CDR3 DNA reads TGTGCCAGCAGGGATCAGGAAGGCTTAGCTAACTATGGCTACACCTTC.